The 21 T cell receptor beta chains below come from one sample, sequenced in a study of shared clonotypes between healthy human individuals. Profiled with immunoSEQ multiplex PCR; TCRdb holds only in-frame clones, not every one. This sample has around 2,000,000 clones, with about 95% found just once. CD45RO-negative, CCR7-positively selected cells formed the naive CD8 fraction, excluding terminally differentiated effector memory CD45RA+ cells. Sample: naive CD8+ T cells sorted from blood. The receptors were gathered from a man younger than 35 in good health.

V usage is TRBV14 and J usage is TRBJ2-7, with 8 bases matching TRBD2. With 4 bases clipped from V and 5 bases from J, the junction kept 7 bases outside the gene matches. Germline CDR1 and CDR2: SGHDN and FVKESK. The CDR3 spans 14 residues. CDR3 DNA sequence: TGTGCCAGCAGCCGCGGACTAGCCCGACACGAGCAGTACTTC. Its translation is CASSRGLARHEQYF.

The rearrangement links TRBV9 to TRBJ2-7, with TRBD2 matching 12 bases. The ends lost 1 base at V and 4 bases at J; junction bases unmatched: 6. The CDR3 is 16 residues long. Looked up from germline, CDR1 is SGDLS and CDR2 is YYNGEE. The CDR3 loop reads CASSVLASGGVYEQYF. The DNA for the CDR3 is TGTGCCAGCAGCGTATTGGCTAGCGGGGGGGTGTACGAGCAGTACTTC.

The CDR3 DNA sequence: TGTGCCAGCAGCCAAGGGACACTCCTTTACAATGAGCAGTTCTTC. Translation: CASSQGTLLYNEQFF. The rearrangement joins TRBV6-5 to TRBJ2-1, with D perhaps matching TRBD1 (6 bases). V was cut by 6 bases and J by 4 bases, with 16 bases left in between. CDR1 is MNHEY and CDR2 is SVGAGI in the germline V gene. The CDR3 consists of 15 residues.

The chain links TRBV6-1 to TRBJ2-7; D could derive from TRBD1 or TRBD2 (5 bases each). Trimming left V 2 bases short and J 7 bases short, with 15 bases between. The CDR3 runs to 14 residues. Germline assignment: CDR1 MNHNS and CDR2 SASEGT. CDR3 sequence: CASSETARAGEQYF. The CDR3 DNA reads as TGTGCCAGCAGTGAAACAGCCAGGGCGGGTGAGCAGTACTTC.

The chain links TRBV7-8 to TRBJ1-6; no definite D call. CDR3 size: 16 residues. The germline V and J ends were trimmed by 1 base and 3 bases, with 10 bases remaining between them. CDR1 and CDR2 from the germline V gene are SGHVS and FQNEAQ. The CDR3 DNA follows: TGTGCCAGCAGCTTAGTCAGGCCGGACTATAATTCACCCCTCCACTTT. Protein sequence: CASSLVRPDYNSPLHF. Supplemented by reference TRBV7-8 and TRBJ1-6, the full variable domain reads GAGVSQSPRYKVAKRGQDVALRCDPISGHVSLFWYQQALGQGPEFLTYFQNEAQLDKSGLPSDRFFAERPEGSVSTLKIQRTQQEDSAVYLCASSLVRPDYNSPLHFGNGTRLTVT.

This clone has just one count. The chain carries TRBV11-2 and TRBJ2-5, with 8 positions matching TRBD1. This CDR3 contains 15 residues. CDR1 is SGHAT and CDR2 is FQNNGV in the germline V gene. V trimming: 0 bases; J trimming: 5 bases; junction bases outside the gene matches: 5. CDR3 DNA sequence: TGTGCCAGCAGCTTAGAACCAGGGGGCGCGGAGACCCAGTACTTC. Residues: CASSLEPGGAETQYF. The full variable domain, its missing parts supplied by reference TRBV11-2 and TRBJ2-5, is EAGVAQSPRYKIIEKRQSVAFWCNPISGHATLYWYQQILGQGPKLLIQFQNNGVVDDSQLPKDRFSAERLKGVDSTLKIQPAKLEDSAVYLCASSLEPGGAETQYFGPGTRLLVL.

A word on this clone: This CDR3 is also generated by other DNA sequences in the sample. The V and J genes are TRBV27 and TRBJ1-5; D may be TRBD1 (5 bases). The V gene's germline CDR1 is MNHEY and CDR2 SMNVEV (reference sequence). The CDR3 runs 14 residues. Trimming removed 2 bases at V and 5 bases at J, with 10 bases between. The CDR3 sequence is CASSLGGADQPQHF. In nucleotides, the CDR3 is TGTGCCAGCAGTTTAGGAGGGGCGGATCAGCCCCAGCATTTT.

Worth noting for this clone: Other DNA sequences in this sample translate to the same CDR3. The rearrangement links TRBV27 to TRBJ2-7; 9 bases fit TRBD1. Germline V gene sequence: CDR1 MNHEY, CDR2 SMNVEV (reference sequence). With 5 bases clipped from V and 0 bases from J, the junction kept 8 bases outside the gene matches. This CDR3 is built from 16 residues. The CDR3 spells CASSPSTGGLSYEQYF. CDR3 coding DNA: TGTGCCAGCAGTCCGTCAACAGGGGGCCTCTCCTACGAGCAGTACTTC.

The CDR3 region has the DNA TGTGCCAGCAGCCTTACTAGCGCGGCCCAAGAGACCCAGTACTTC. Amino acids: CASSLTSAAQETQYF. The chain is built from TRBV7-9 and TRBJ2-5; TRBD2 matches 7 bases. Germline lookup yields CDR1 SEHNR and CDR2 FQNEAQ (reference sequence). This CDR3 region has 15 residues. V shed 5 bases and J 1 base; nucleotides not matched to a gene: 7. The entire variable domain, with the rest obtained from reference TRBV7-9 and TRBJ2-5, is as follows: DTGVSQNPRHKITKRGQNVTFRCDPISEHNRLYWYRQTLGQGPEFLTYFQNEAQLEKSRLLSDRFSAERPKGSFSTLEIQRTEQGDSAMYLCASSLTSAAQETQYFGPGTRLLVL.

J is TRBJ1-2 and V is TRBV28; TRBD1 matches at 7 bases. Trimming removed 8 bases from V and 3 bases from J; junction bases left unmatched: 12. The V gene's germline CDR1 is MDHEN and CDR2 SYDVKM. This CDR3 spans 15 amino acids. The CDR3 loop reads CASHWGDSLYYGYTF. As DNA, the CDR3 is TGTGCCAGCCATTGGGGGGACAGTCTCTACTATGGCTACACCTTC.

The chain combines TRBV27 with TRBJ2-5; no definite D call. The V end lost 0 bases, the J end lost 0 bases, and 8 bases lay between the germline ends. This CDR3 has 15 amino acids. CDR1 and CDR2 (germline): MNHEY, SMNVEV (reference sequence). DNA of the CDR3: TGTGCCAGCAGTTTATCAAGCTGGTACCAAGAGACCCAGTACTTC. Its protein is CASSLSSWYQETQYF.

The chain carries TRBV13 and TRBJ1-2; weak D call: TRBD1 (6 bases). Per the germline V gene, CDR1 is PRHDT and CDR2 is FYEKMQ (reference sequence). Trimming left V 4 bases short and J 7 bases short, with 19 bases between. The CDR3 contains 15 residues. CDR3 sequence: CASSSNLNRDVGYTF. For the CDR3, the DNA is TGTGCCAGCAGCTCAAATCTCAACAGGGACGTTGGCTACACCTTC.

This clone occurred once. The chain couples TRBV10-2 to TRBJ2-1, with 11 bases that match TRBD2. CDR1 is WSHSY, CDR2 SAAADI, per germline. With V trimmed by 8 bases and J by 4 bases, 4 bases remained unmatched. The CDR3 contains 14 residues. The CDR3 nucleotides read TGCGCCAGCCAGGGACTAGCGGTTTACAATGAGCAGTTCTTC. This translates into CASQGLAVYNEQFF.

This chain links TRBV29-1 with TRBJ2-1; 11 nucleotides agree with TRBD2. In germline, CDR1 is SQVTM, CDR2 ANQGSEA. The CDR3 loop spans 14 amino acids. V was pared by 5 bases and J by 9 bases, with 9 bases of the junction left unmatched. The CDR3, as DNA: TGCAGCGTTCCCAAACTAGCGGGAGATCGTGAGCAGTTCTTC. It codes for CSVPKLAGDREQFF.

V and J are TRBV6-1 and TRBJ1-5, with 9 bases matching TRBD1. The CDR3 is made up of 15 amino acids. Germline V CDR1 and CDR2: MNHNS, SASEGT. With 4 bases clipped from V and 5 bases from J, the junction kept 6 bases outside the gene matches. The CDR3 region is CASSAGQGVHQPQHF. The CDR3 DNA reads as TGTGCCAGCAGTGCGGGACAGGGTGTCCATCAGCCCCAGCATTTT.

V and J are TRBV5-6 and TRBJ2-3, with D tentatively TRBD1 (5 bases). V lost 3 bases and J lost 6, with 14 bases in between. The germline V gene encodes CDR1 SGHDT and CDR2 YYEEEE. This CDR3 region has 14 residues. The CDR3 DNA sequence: TGTGCCAGCAGCTATGGGGCTTTTGCGGATACGCAGTATTTT. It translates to CASSYGAFADTQYF. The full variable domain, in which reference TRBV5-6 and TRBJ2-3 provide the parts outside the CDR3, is DAGVTQSPTHLIKTRGQQVTLRCSPKSGHDTVSWYQQALGQGPQFIFQYYEEEERQRGNFPDRFSGHQFPNYSSELNVNALLLGDSALYLCASSYGAFADTQYFGPGTRLTVL.

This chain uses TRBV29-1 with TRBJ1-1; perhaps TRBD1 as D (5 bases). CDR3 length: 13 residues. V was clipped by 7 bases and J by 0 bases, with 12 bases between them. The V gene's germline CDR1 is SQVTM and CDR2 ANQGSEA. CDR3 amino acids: CSADDSMNTEAFF. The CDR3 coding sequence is TGCAGCGCTGACGACAGCATGAACACTGAAGCTTTCTTT.

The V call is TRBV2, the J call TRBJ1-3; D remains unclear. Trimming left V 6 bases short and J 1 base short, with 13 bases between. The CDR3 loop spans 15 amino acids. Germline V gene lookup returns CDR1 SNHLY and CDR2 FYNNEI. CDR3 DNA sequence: TGTGCCAGCAGCCTAAGTCGGACTTCTGGAAACACCATATATTTT. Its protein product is CASSLSRTSGNTIYF.

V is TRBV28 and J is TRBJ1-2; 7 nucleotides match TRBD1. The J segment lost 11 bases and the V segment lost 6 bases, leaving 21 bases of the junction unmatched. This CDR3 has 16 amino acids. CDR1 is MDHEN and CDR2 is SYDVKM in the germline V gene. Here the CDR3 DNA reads TGTGCCAGCAGCCCTCACCGGGACAGCCTAACAGAGGGTTACACCTTC. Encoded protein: CASSPHRDSLTEGYTF.

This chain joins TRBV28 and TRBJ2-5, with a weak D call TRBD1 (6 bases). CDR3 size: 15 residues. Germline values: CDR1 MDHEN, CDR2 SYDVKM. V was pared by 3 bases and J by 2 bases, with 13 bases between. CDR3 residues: CASSFPQGLQETQYF. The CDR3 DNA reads TGTGCCAGCAGTTTCCCCCAGGGGCTGCAAGAGACCCAGTACTTC.

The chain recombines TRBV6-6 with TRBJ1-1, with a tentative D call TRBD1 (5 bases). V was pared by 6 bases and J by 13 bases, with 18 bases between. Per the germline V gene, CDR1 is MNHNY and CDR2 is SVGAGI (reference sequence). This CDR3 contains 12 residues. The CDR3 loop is CASSHRLEGGFF. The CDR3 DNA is TGTGCCAGCAGCCACAGGTTAGAGGGCGGTTTCTTT.